Given below is one T cell receptor beta chain in context. This clonotype was seen repeatedly, ten times or more. The specificity of this receptor is unknown. Base quality data are lacking; no much larger clone is found one base away. This sample stems from a study of liver allograft versus peripheral blood T cells (dated by TCRdb to the early 2020s). For context, the study as a whole: The study compared T cell receptor repertoires found within transplanted livers against repertoires in the peripheral blood of liver transplant recipients.

Summary of the overall study and its limitations: The T cell receptor repertoires within liver allografts were reported to be different from the T cell receptor repertoires detected in peripheral blood.

The sequencer was an Illumina MiSeq. TCRdb applied fastp at Q25 and MiXCR to the public reads, then kept only in-frame beta chains. Rows merge per CDR3 protein into single entries with the most common DNA and genes. The sample data list approximately 10,000 distinct CDR3 sequences, and about 18% of these were observed just once. The ten largest make up roughly 1.1% of the sample. The receptor's source is a human patient who had a liver transplant. Some T cells may be donor cells from the graft after a transplant.

The CDR3 protein is CASSYSGGTSSGYTF. The sequenced DNA is TGTGCCAGCAGTTACTCGGGCGGGACCTCGAGTGGCTACACCTTC. The rearranged segments are TRBV6-2 or TRBV6-3 and TRBJ1-2; the D segment could be TRBD1, given 5 matching bases. CDR1 MNHEY and CDR2 SVGEGT are derived from the germline V gene. The CDR3 contains 15 residues, cysteine and phenylalanine counted. Here the CDR3 DNA is all that survives: 45 bases in frame from base 1. Trimming at the junction amounts to 0 bases on V and 7 bases on J, and the germline ends lie 15 bases apart.